The 8 T cell receptor beta chains listed next were all sequenced from one sample in a study of post-analysis software for immune sequencing data. No antigen has been identified for these receptors. TCR beta cDNA libraries included unique molecular identifiers. TCRdb independently ran MiXCR on the PCR reads; one entry per CDR3 protein. The table includes hundreds of thousands of distinct CDR3 sequences, roughly 46% detected once. Study-level points and caveats: About five TRBV segments occurring more often in patients than controls included TRBV5-6, TRBV5-1 and TRBV20-1.

The sequenced sample was blood. These receptors were obtained from a girl aged 5-17 years with multiple sclerosis.

The chain couples TRBV12-3 or TRBV12-4 to TRBJ2-3, with 7 nucleotides matching TRBD2. This CDR3 spans 15 amino acids. V was clipped by 3 bases and J by 5 bases; unmatched bases: 8. The CDR3 DNA is TGTGCCAGCAGTTTTCCAGCGGGGAGGGGAGATACGCAGTATTTT. Its translation: CASSFPAGRGDTQYF.

On this clonotype itself: An end of the junction differs from the germline gene, which may be a read error. The J gene is TRBJ2-7, the V gene TRBV7-8; D remains ambiguous. Germline V gene sequence: CDR1 SGHVS, CDR2 FQNEAQ. The CDR3 totals 13 residues. The CDR3 loop is CASSFGLRDEQYF. In DNA form, the CDR3 reads TGCGCCAGCAGCTTCGGTTTACGGGACGAGCAGTACTTC.

The V call is TRBV29-1, the J call TRBJ2-1; tentative D call: TRBD2 (5 bases). The CDR3 loop spans 16 amino acids. Per germline, CDR1 SQVTM and CDR2 ANQGSEA. V lost 0 bases and J lost 4, with 16 bases in between. The CDR3 sequence is CSVEEGRVEVYNEQFF. The CDR3 region has the DNA TGCAGCGTTGAAGAAGGGCGGGTCGAAGTATACAATGAGCAGTTCTTC.

This clonotype has more than one count but fewer than ten. The chain carries TRBV28 and TRBJ1-6; maybe TRBD1 (5 bases). Germline CDR1 reads MDHEN; CDR2 reads SYDVKM. Between the trimmed V and J ends, which lost 6 bases and 6 bases, there was a span of 12 bases. This CDR3 comprises 14 residues. The CDR3 spells CASSHRHSNSPLHF. CDR3 coding DNA: TGTGCCAGCAGCCACAGGCATTCTAATTCACCCCTCCACTTT.

The gene calls are TRBV28 and TRBJ2-3; D is unresolved. V shed 6 bases and J shed 1 base, with 11 bases lying between them. This CDR3 is 14 amino acids long. Germline CDR1 reads MDHEN; CDR2 reads SYDVKM. CDR3 nucleotides: TGTGCCAGCAGGCTCTTTAAGCGCACAGATACGCAGTATTTT. This gives the protein CASRLFKRTDTQYF.

The gene calls are TRBV7-8 and TRBJ2-1; the D gene is possibly TRBD1 (6 bases). The CDR3 consists of 15 residues. The V end lost 4 bases, the J end lost 4 bases, and 14 bases lay between the germline ends. Germline assignment: CDR1 SGHVS and CDR2 FQNEAQ. The chain's CDR3 is CASSSSGTLYNEQFF. The CDR3 DNA sequence: TGTGCCAGCAGCTCCTCCGGGACATTGTACAATGAGCAGTTCTTC.

V gene TRBV12-3 or TRBV12-4 combines with J gene TRBJ2-7; D gene uncertain. The V end was cut by 6 bases, the J end by 6 bases, with 24 bases between. This CDR3 contains 16 residues. CDR3 sequence reads: CASSPGRESLVSEQYF. The CDR3, as DNA: TGTGCCAGCAGCCCCGGTCGAGAATCTCTAGTCAGCGAGCAGTACTTC.

The gene calls are TRBV4-3 and TRBJ2-5; 7 bases agree with TRBD2. J gave up 4 bases and V 3 bases, and 11 bases lay outside the gene matches. CDR1 is LGHNA, CDR2 YSLEER, per germline. This CDR3 comprises 16 residues. The DNA for the CDR3 is TGCGCCAGCAGCCAGAATCCGGGCCCGGGGGGAGAGACCCAGTACTTC. The encoded protein is CASSQNPGPGGETQYF.